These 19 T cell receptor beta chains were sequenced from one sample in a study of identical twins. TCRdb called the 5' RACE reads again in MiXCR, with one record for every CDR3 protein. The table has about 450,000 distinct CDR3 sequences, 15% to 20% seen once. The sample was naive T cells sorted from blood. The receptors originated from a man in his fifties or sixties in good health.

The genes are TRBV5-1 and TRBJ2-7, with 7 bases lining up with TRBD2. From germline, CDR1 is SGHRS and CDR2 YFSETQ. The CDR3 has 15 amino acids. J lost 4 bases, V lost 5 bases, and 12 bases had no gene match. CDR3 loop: CASRSLGSGLYEQYF. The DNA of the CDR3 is TGCGCCAGCAGATCGTTGGGTAGCGGGCTGTACGAGCAGTACTTC. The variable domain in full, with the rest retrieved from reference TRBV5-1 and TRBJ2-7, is KAGVTQTPRYLIKTRGQQVTLSCSPISGHRSVSWYQQTPGQGLQFLFEYFSETQRNKGNFPGRFSGRQFSNSRSEMNVSTLELGDSALYLCASRSLGSGLYEQYFGPGTRLTVT.

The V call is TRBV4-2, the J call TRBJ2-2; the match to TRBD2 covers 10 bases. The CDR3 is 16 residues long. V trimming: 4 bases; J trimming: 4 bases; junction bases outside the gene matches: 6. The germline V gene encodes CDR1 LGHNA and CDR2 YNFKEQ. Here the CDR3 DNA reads TGTGCCAGCAGCCCCACGACTAGCGGGTCCACCGGGGAGCTGTTTTTT. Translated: CASSPTTSGSTGELFF.

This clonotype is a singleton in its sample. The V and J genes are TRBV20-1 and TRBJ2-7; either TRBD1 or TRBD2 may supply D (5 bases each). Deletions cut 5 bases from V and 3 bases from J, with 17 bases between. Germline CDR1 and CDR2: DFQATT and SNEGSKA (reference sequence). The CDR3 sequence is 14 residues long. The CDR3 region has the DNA TGCAGTGCTGGGCACCCGGGACGGAGCTACGAGCAGTACTTC. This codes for CSAGHPGRSYEQYF.

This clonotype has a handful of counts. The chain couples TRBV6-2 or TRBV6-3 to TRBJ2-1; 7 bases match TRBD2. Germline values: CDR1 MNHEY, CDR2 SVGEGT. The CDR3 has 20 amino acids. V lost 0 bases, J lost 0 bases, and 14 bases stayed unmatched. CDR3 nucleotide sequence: TGTGCCAGCAGTTACTCGACGCGCGGGAGTCGCCACAGCTCCTACAATGAGCAGTTCTTC. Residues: CASSYSTRGSRHSSYNEQFF.

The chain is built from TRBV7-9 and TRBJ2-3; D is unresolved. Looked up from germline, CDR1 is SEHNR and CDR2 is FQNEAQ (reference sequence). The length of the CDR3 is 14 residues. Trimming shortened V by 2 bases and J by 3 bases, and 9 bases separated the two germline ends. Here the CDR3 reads CASSLILGTDTQYF. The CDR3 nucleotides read TGTGCCAGCAGCTTAATCTTGGGAACAGATACGCAGTATTTT. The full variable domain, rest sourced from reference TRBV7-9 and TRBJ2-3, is DTGVSQNPRHKITKRGQNVTFRCDPISEHNRLYWYRQTLGQGPEFLTYFQNEAQLEKSRLLSDRFSAERPKGSFSTLEIQRTEQGDSAMYLCASSLILGTDTQYFGPGTRLTVL.

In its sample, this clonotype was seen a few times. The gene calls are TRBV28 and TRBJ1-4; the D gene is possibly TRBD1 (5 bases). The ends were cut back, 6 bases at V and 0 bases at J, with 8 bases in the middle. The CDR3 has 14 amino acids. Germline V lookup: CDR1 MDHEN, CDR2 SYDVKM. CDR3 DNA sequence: TGTGCCAGCAGACCACAGGCAACTAATGAAAAACTGTTTTTT. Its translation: CASRPQATNEKLFF.

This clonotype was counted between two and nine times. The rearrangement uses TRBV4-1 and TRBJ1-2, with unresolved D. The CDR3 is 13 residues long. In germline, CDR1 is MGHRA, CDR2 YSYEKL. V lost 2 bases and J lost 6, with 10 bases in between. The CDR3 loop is CASSQLTRDGYTF. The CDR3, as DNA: TGCGCCAGCAGCCAACTGACAAGGGATGGCTACACCTTC.

The CDR3 is CATRRDGMNTGELFF. CDR3 DNA sequence: TGTGCCACCAGACGGGACGGGATGAACACCGGGGAGCTGTTTTTT. J is TRBJ2-2 and V is TRBV6-2 or TRBV6-3, with D perhaps TRBD1 or TRBD2 (5 bases each). Germline V gene data show CDR1 as MNHEY and CDR2 as SVGEGT. The CDR3 consists of 15 residues. Trimming stripped 10 bases from V and 1 base from J, with 16 bases between.

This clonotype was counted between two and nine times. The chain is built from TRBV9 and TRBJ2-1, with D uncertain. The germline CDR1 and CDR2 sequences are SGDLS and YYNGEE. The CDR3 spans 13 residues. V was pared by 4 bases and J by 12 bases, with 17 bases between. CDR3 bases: TGTGCCAGCAGCTCCCTTGGCCCAAACGGGCAGTTCTTC. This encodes CASSSLGPNGQFF.

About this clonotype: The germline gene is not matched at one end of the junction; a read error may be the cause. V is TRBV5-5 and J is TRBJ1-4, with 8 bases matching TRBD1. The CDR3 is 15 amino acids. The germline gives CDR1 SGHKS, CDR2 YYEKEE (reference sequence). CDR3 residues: CASSLAGGLNGKLFF. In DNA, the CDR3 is TGTGCCAGCAGCTTGGCAGGGGGCTTGAATGGAAAACTGTTTTTT.

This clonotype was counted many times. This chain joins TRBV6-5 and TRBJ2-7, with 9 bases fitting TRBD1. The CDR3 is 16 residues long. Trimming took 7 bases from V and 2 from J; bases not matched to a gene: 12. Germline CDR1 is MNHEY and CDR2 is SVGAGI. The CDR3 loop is CASISGQGRYPYEQYF. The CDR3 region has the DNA TGTGCCAGCATTTCCGGACAGGGGCGCTATCCCTACGAGCAGTACTTC.

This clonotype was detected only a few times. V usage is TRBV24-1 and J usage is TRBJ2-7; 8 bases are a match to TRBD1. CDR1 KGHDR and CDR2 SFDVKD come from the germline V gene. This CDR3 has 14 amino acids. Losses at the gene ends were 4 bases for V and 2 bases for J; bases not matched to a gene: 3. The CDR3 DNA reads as TGTGCCACCAGTGAAGGACAGGGACCCTACGAGCAGTACTTC. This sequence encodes CATSEGQGPYEQYF.

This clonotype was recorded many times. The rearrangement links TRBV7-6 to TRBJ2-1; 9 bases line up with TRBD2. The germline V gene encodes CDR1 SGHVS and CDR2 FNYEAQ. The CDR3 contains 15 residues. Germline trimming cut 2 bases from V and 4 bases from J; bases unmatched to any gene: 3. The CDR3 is CASSLLAGVYNEQFF. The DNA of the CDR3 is TGTGCCAGCAGCTTATTAGCGGGGGTGTACAATGAGCAGTTCTTC.

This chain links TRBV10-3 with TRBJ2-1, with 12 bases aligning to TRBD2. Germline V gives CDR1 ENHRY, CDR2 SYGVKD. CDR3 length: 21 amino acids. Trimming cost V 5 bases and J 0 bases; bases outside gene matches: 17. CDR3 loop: CAISNTIGLAGGGGSYNEQFF. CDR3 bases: TGTGCCATCAGTAACACTATCGGGCTAGCGGGAGGGGGAGGCTCCTACAATGAGCAGTTCTTC.

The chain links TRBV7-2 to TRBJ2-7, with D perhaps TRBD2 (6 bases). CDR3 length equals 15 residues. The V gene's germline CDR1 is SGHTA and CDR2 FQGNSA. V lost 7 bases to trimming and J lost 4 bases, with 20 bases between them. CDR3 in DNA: TGTGCCAGCAACCCCGAGCGGTCTAGCGTGTACGAGCAGTACTTC. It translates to CASNPERSSVYEQYF.

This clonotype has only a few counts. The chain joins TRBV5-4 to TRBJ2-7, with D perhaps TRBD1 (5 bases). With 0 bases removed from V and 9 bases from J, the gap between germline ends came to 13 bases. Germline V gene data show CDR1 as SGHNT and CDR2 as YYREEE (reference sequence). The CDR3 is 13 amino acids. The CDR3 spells CASSLAGMAVQYF. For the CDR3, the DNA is TGTGCCAGCAGCTTGGCAGGGATGGCCGTGCAGTACTTC.

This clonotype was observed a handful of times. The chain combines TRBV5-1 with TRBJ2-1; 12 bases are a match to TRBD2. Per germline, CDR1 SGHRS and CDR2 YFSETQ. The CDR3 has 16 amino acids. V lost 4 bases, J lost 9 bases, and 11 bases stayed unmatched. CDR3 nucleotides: TGCGCCAGCAGCCAATCGCTAGCGGGGGGGCCTCGTGAGCAGTTCTTC. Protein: CASSQSLAGGPREQFF. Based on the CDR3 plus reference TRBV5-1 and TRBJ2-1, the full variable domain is KAGVTQTPRYLIKTRGQQVTLSCSPISGHRSVSWYQQTPGQGLQFLFEYFSETQRNKGNFPGRFSGRQFSNSRSEMNVSTLELGDSALYLCASSQSLAGGPREQFFGPGTRLTVL.

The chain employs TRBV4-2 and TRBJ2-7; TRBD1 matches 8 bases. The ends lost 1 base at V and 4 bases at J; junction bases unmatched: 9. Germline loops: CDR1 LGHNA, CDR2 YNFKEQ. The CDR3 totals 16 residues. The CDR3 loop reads CASSQAGTGALYEQYF. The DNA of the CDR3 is TGTGCCAGCAGCCAAGCTGGGACAGGCGCCCTTTACGAGCAGTACTTC.

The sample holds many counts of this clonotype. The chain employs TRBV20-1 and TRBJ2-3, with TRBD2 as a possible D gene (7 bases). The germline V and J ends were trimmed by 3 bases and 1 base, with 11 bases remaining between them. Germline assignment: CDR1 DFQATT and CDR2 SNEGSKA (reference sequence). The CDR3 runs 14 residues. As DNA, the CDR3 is TGCAGTGCTAGTAGGGGGGGGGGCACAGATACGCAGTATTTT. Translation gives CSASRGGGTDTQYF.